Listed below are T cell receptor beta chains from one sample, sequenced in a study of OX40 agonist ivuxolimab in advanced cancers. Profiled with immunoSEQ multiplex PCR; TCRdb holds only in-frame clones, not every one. This sample has roughly 77,000 clones, with approximately 80% found just once. Material: CD4+ or CD8+ T cells sorted from blood, obtained in a trial of the OX40 agonist ivuxolimab. These receptors all stem from an adult with an advanced solid tumor such as melanoma, head and neck, liver or kidney cancer. CDR3s leave out the opening cysteine and the closing phenylalanine or tryptophan. D genes are given only for firm matches.

TRBV28,-,TRBJ2-7,ASSLQGGGSGVREQY
TRBV7-2,TRBD2,TRBJ2-7,ASSSRGGASYEQY
TRBV7-6,-,TRBJ1-3,ASSINLEDTIY
TRBV2,-,TRBJ1-2,ASSEGPRIIYGYT
TRBV7-2,-,TRBJ2-3,ASSLNGRRTDTQY
TRBV5-1,TRBD1,TRBJ1-4,ASSLDGQAATNEKLF
TRBV6-1,-,TRBJ1-5,ASMRESNQPQH
TRBV9,-,TRBJ2-5,ASSPLAGNVETQY
TRBV27,-,TRBJ1-5,AIPAQPQH
TRBV5-4,-,TRBJ2-7,ASSLANGYEQY
TRBV7-2,-,TRBJ2-2,ASSLVTGSGELF
TRBV18,TRBD1,TRBJ2-3,ASSPRTGVPDTQY
TRBV9,-,TRBJ1-2,ASSVGDRSNYGYT
TRBV5-8,TRBD2,TRBJ2-5,ASSLMGLAGGPETQY
TRBV19,TRBD2,TRBJ2-7,ASSISSGQSYEQY
TRBV12-5,TRBD1,TRBJ2-1,ASGGQGGDEQF
TRBV9,TRBD1,TRBJ1-2,ASSPGTGEFGYGYT
TRBV2,-,TRBJ1-1,ASSAGLRTEAF
TRBV14,-,TRBJ2-7,ASSQVFPDRRGYGGEQY
TRBV19,-,TRBJ1-1,ASSGIPGTEAF
TRBV2,TRBD2,TRBJ2-3,ASSESGGSGTQY
TRBV29-1,-,TRBJ2-2,SVDLGRTGELF
TRBV27,-,TRBJ2-7,ASRLYGTSSEQY
TRBV2,-,TRBJ1-2,ASRGFGRENYGYT
TRBV5-1,TRBD1,TRBJ2-3,ASSFGQGTDTQY
TRBV7-6,TRBD1,TRBJ2-7,ASSRDRGPYEQY
TRBV7-2,-,TRBJ2-3,ASSTGNTQY
TRBV6-5,TRBD2,TRBJ2-3,ASSYQQAGGTDTQY
TRBV15,-,TRBJ1-4,ATSRERYRDEKLF
TRBV4-1,-,TRBJ1-2,ASSQDTRGTKYGYT
TRBV5-1,-,TRBJ2-1,ASSFEGQNEQF
TRBV6-1,TRBD1,TRBJ1-5,ASSANSGTGGRQPQH
TRBV28,TRBD2,TRBJ2-3,ASSLAGVRTDTQY
TRBV7-2,-,TRBJ2-5,ASSSPDFAKETQY
TRBV9,-,TRBJ2-7,ASSANGASGAEQY
TRBV9,-,TRBJ2-2,ASSVATGGSNTGELF
TRBV19,-,TRBJ1-5,ASSIAQGRNQPQH
TRBV18,-,TRBJ2-5,ASSQQETQY
TRBV7-9,-,TRBJ2-3,ASIRGPTDTQY
TRBV10-3,-,TRBJ2-4,AISGVVGHIQY
TRBV21-1,-,TRBJ2-7,ASSPFPHGQGTYEQY
TRBV5-4,-,TRBJ2-7,ASSLDISSYEQY
TRBV2,TRBD2,TRBJ2-1,ASSARLAAYNEQF